The present entry profiles one T cell receptor (beta chain) with its context. Ten or more counts support this clonotype. Its antigen is currently not known. No base quality values were provided; no much bigger clone lies one nucleotide off. V loses 7 bases at its end and J loses 4 bases; junction bases beyond the gene matches: 11. Via the germline V gene, CDR1 is SNHLY and CDR2 FYNNEI. From the cysteine up to the phenylalanine, the CDR3 has a length of 17 residues. The CDR3 DNA has 51 bases and is translated from base 1. The entry originates in a study of T cells in Graves' hyperthyroidism and ophthalmopathy (dated by TCRdb to the late 2010s). Regarding the research as a whole: Peripheral blood samples were taken at the time of initial diagnosis, prior to any treatment. Whether ophthalmopathy could be predicted prospectively was tested in an independent validation cohort made up of roughly 19 hyperthyroidism patients plus 17 patients who later progressed to ophthalmopathy. Following sampling, methimazole starting at 30 mg daily was given to hyperthyroidism patients, and high-dose intravenous methylprednisolone was given to ophthalmopathy patients. To identify TCR V-J signatures that set the groups apart, the researchers used a discovery cohort of 100 patients, made up of 40 to 45 with Graves' ophthalmopathy and about 59 with stable Graves' hyperthyroidism. The study also compared thyroid tissue and blood T-cell repertoires from several Graves' hyperthyroidism patients. TCR Vbeta CDR3 sequencing of approximately 140 peripheral blood samples (roughly 41 ophthalmopathy, roughly 72 hyperthyroidism and roughly 17 progressor patients) is reported in the paper. For training and testing, the 80 to 100 patients in the discovery cohort were randomly divided in a 7:3 ratio.

TCR beta CDR3 regions were amplified from RNA transcripts. A first-round RT-PCR of the TCR CDR3 used the HTBI primer set with the Qiagen OneStep RT-PCR kit. Libraries were constructed in a second round of multiplex PCR, after which size selection and purification were carried out. The libraries were sequenced on an Illumina HiSeq2000 using paired-end 100 bp reads. In the paper's pipeline: Raw data were processed with SOAPnuke, discarding reads with adapters, uncalled bases, mean Phred below 15, or no exact constant-primer or identifier match. COPE v1.2.5 was used to merge high-quality paired reads, and clonotypes were defined as unique nucleotide sequences. Clonotypes were aligned to IMGT TRBV, TRBD and TRBJ reference segments using MiTCR v1.1. The analysis was restricted to V-J combinations with a frequency above 0.0001, which together covered just over 99% of the repertoires. A TCS score was defined as the ratio of F50 (clonal expansion) to E x V (chaos), with BLOSUM62-based TCRdist applied between CDR3 peptides within each V-J. Welch's t-statistics and random forest reduced fewer than 600 V-J features to roughly 13, which were used in a naive Bayes classifier (R e1071). Starting from the raw public reads, TCRdb applied fastp trimming at Q25, assembled clones with MiXCR and retained in-frame beta chains. All rows with the same CDR3 protein become a single entry with the most common DNA and genes. These V and J calls rely on TCRdb rather than the paper's analysis. The sample table shows about 500,000 distinct CDR3 sequences, and about 16% are seen once. The ten largest clones represent around 32% of the sample.

The full study reports these points: Sample size was not statistically predetermined, and investigators were not blinded to group allocation. Blood samples also contained most of the expanded thyroid clonotypes (frequency above 0.001), which suggests that blood repertoires may reflect thyroid immune responses. In validation, the model predicted progression to ophthalmopathy a median of 6.5 months before onset, with 65% to 71% sensitivity and just under 75% specificity. A model built on a 13 V-J signature distinguished ophthalmopathy from stable hyperthyroidism, reaching around 88% sensitivity and around 81% specificity in cross-validation and 80%/75% in testing.

Ophthalmopathy patients had moderately to severely active disease, Clinical Activity Score of at least 3, NOSPECS grade of at least 4, and duration under 3 months. Patients with uncontrolled infections, other autoimmune diseases, pregnancy or lactation were excluded. Diagnoses relied on clinical symptoms, serum thyroxine and TRAb, thyroid ultrasound and orbital computed tomography. PBMCs were isolated from about 10 ml of fresh peripheral blood by Ficoll-Paque density gradient centrifugation. Total RNA was extracted with Trizol reagent, and quality was checked on an Agilent 2100 Bioanalyzer. Sample: blood. The chain joins TRBV2 to TRBJ2-2; 11 bases in the junction line up with TRBD2. The receptor was isolated from a woman in her twenties or thirties with Graves' ophthalmopathy. The nucleotides read TGTGCCAGCAAGGTTGGAGCTAGCGGGAGGCTCACCGGGGAGCTGTTTTTT. Translated, this gives CASKVGASGRLTGELFF. The full variable domain, completed from the reference TRBV2 and TRBJ2-2 proteins outside the CDR3, reads EPEVTQTPSHQVTQMGQEVILRCVPISNHLYFYWYRQILGQKVEFLVSFYNNEISEKSEIFDDQFSVERPDGSNFTLKIRSTKLEDSAMYFCASKVGASGRLTGELFFGEGSRLTVL.